The next 10 T cell receptor beta chains were all read from a single sample in a study of cytomegalovirus exposure and HLA in healthy donors. Primers included in the PCR were 60 Vbeta and 13 Jbeta primers. Clones were read by immunoSEQ multiplex PCR, and TCRdb kept only the in-frame ones, dropping some. The sample yields approximately 200,000 clones, 60% to 80% seen once. The material sequenced was PBMCs. The receptors derive from a woman between 18 and 30 years old in good health and CMV-seronegative.

This clone has a single count. V usage is TRBV5-3 and J usage is TRBJ2-2, with 13 positions matching TRBD2. TRBV5-3 is given ORF status, its function remaining uncertain. Losses at the gene ends were 3 bases for V and 0 bases for J; bases not matched to a gene: 11. The CDR3 is 20 amino acids. The CDR3 region has the DNA TGTGCCAGAAGCTCCCGTTGGACTAGCGGGGGTAAACCGAACACCGGGGAGCTGTTTTTT. Its translation is CARSSRWTSGGKPNTGELFF.

V is TRBV9 and J is TRBJ2-1; 8 nucleotides agree with TRBD2. The CDR3 sequence is 14 residues long. Germline V gives CDR1 SGDLS, CDR2 YYNGEE. J lost 9 bases, V lost 0 bases, and 5 bases had no gene match. CDR3 sequence: CASSVEVLAAEQFF. The CDR3, as DNA: TGTGCCAGCAGCGTAGAGGTACTAGCGGCTGAGCAGTTCTTC.

The V call is TRBV28, the J call TRBJ1-6, with 8 bases aligning to TRBD1. The CDR3 is made up of 16 amino acids. The J segment lost 4 bases and the V segment lost 6 bases, leaving 8 bases of the junction unmatched. CDR1 and CDR2 (germline): MDHEN, SYDVKM. CDR3 residues: CASSSPGQGYNSPLHF. The CDR3 nucleotides are TGTGCCAGCAGCTCCCCTGGACAGGGATATAATTCACCCCTCCACTTT.

The chain joins TRBV13 to TRBJ2-2, with 7 nucleotides matching TRBD1. In germline, CDR1 is PRHDT, CDR2 FYEKMQ (reference sequence). The CDR3 loop spans 16 amino acids. V lost 4 bases and J lost 7; bases outside the gene matches: 12. In DNA, the CDR3 is TGTGCCAGCAGCTCTAGACCAGACAGGGCCCACGGGGAGCTGTTTTTT. Translated: CASSSRPDRAHGELFF.

For this clone: This sample includes further DNA sequences coding for the same CDR3. The rearrangement links TRBV29-1 to TRBJ2-3; TRBD2 agrees at 8 bases. CDR3 size: 19 residues. CDR1 is SQVTM, CDR2 ANQGSEA, per germline. The V and J ends lost 5 bases and 2 bases, in that order; junction bases with no gene match: 21. CDR3 amino acids: CSVPLAAGTGGPSTDTQYF. The CDR3 DNA is TGCAGCGTTCCCCTAGCGGCAGGGACGGGAGGGCCTTCCACAGATACGCAGTATTTT.

The V and J genes are TRBV19 and TRBJ1-1, with a possible D match to TRBD1 (6 bases). CDR3 length equals 15 residues. CDR1 LNHDA and CDR2 SQIVND come from the germline V gene (reference sequence). Trimming removed 7 bases at V and 0 bases at J, with 15 bases between. The CDR3 is CASKIRTELNTEAFF. The CDR3 DNA reads TGTGCCAGTAAGATTAGGACAGAGTTGAACACTGAAGCTTTCTTT.

This clone was detected a few times. The chain joins TRBV5-6 to TRBJ1-5; D remains ambiguous. The CDR3 runs 13 residues. The germline V and J ends were trimmed by 0 bases and 3 bases, with 4 bases remaining between them. Germline V gives CDR1 SGHDT, CDR2 YYEEEE. CDR3 loop: CASSLAVNQPQHF. The CDR3 DNA reads TGTGCCAGCAGCTTGGCAGTCAATCAGCCCCAGCATTTT.

The J gene is TRBJ1-1, the V gene TRBV9, with 8 positions matching TRBD1. The CDR3 spans 18 residues. V lost 3 bases, J lost 0 bases, and 13 bases stayed unmatched. Looked up from germline, CDR1 is SGDLS and CDR2 is YYNGEE. CDR3 sequence: CASSARGRGRGMNTEAFF. CDR3 DNA: TGTGCCAGCAGCGCCCGGGGCAGGGGGCGAGGGATGAACACTGAAGCTTTCTTT.

The chain carries TRBV5-4 and TRBJ2-3; the D is unclear. From germline, CDR1 is SGHNT and CDR2 YYREEE (reference sequence). The CDR3 covers 16 residues. V lost 0 bases, J lost 2 bases, and 13 bases lay in between. In nucleotides, the CDR3 is TGTGCCAGCAGCTTGGATCCCTACCAAGACACAGATACGCAGTATTTT. Translation: CASSLDPYQDTDTQYF.

This clone appeared once. V is TRBV19 and J is TRBJ2-3; 8 bases are a match to TRBD2. V trimming: 5 bases; J trimming: 5 bases; junction bases outside the gene matches: 6. Germline values: CDR1 LNHDA, CDR2 SQIVND (reference sequence). The CDR3 spans 14 residues. CDR3 coding DNA: TGTGCCAGTAGTCGGGGGGGCTCGGAAGATACGCAGTATTTT. It codes for CASSRGGSEDTQYF.